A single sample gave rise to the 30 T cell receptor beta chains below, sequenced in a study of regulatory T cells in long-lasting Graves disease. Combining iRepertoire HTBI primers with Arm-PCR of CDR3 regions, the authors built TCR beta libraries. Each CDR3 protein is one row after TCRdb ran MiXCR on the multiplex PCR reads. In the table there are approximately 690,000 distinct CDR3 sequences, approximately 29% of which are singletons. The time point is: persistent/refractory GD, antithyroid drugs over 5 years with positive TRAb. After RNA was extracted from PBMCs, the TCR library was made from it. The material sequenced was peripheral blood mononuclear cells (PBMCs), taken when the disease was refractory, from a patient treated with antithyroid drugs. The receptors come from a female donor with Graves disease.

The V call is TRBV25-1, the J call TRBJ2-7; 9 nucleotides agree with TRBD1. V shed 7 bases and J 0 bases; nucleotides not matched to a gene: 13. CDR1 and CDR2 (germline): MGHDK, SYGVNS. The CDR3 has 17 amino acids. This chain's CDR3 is CASTEYSRDRDSYEQYF. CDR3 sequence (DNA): TGTGCCAGCACGGAGTACAGCCGGGACAGGGACTCCTACGAGCAGTACTTC.

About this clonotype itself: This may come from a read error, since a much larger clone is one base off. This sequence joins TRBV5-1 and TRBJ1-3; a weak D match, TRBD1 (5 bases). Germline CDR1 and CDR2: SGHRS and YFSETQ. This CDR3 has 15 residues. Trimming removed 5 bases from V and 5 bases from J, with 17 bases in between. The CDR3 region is CASRNGGGARNTIYF. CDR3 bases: TGCGCCAGCAGAAACGGAGGAGGGGCTAGAAACACCATATATTTT. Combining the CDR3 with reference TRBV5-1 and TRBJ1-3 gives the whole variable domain KAGVTQTPRYLIKTRGQQVTLSCSPISGHRSVSWYQQTPGQGLQFLFEYFSETQRNKGNFPGRFSGRQFSNSRSEMNVSTLELGDSALYLCASRNGGGARNTIYFGEGSWLTVV.

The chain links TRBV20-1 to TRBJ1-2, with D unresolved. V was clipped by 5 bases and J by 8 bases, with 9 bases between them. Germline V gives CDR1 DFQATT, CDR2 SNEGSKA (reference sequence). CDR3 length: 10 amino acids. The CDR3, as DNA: TGCAGTGCTCTCTCGGGGGGCTACACCTTC. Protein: CSALSGGYTF.

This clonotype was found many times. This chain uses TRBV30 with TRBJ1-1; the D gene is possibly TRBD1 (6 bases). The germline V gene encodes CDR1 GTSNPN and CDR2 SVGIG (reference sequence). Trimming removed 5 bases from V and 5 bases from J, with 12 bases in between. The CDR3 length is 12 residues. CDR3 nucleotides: TGTGCCTGGGCACAGGGTTGGACTGAAGCTTTCTTT. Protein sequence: CAWAQGWTEAFF.

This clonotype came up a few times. CDR3 amino acids: CASSVSQGPNQPQHF. CDR3 nucleotide sequence: TGTGCCAGCAGTGTTTCACAGGGCCCAAATCAGCCCCAGCATTTT. The V and J genes are TRBV2 and TRBJ1-5; weak D call: TRBD1 (6 bases). Germline V CDR1 and CDR2: SNHLY, FYNNEI. The CDR3 length is 15 residues. Trimming shortened V by 4 bases and J by 4 bases, and 14 bases separated the two germline ends.

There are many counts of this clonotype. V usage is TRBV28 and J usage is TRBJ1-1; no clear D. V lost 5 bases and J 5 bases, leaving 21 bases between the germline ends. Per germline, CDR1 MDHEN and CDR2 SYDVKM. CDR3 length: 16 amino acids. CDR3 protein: CASSAPTSGSWTEAFF. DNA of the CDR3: TGTGCCAGCAGTGCTCCGACAAGTGGGTCATGGACTGAAGCTTTCTTT.

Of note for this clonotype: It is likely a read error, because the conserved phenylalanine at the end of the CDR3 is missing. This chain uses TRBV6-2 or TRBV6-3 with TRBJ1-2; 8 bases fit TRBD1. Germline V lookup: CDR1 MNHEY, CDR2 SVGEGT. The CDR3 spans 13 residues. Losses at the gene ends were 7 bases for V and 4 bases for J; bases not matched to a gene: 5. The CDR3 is CASNDDRGYGYTL. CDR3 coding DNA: TGTGCCAGCAACGACGACAGGGGCTATGGCTACACCCTC.

The CDR3 sequence: CASSQDKTTSLYGYTF. For the CDR3, the DNA is TGTGCCAGCAGCCAAGATAAGACAACCTCCCTCTATGGCTACACCTTC. The chain couples TRBV14 to TRBJ1-2, with D unclear. Germline V lookup: CDR1 SGHDN, CDR2 FVKESK. The CDR3 length is 16 residues. With 0 bases removed from V and 4 bases from J, the gap between germline ends came to 15 bases. The complete variable domain, with remaining parts taken from reference TRBV14 and TRBJ1-2, reads EAGVTQFPSHSVIEKGQTVTLRCDPISGHDNLYWYRRVMGKEIKFLLHFVKESKQDESGMPNNRFLAERTGGTYSTLKVQPAELEDSGVYFCASSQDKTTSLYGYTFGSGTRLTVV.

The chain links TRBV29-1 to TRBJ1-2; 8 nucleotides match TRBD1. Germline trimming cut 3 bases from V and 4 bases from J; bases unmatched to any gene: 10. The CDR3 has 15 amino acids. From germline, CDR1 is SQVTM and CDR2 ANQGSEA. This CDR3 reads CSVDSRQGFGYGYTF. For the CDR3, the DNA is TGCAGCGTTGATTCGCGACAGGGGTTCGGCTATGGCTACACCTTC. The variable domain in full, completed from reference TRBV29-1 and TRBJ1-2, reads SAVISQKPSRDICQRGTSLTIQCQVDSQVTMMFWYRQQPGQSLTLIATANQGSEATYESGFVIDKFPISRPNLTFSTLTVSNMSPEDSSIYLCSVDSRQGFGYGYTFGSGTRLTVV.

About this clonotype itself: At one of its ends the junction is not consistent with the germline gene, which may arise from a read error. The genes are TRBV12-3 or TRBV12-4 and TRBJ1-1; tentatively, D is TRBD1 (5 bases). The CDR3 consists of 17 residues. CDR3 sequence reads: CASRSRPGWERGTEALF. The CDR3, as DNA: TGTGCCAGCAGATCAAGGCCCGGGTGGGAGAGGGGCACTGAAGCTCTCTTT.

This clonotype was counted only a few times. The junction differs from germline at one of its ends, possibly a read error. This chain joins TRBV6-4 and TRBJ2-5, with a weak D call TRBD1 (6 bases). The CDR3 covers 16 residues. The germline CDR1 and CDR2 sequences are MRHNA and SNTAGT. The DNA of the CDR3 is TGTGCCAGCAGTTACTCACAGGGTAGGCGCCAAGAGACCCAGTACTTC. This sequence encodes CASSYSQGRRQETQYF.

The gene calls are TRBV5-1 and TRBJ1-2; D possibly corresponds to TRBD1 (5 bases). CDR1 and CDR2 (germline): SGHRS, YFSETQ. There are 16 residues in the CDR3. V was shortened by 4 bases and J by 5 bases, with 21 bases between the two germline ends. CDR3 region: CASSRGTGAGLYGYTF. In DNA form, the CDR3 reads TGCGCCAGCAGCCGGGGGACCGGCGCTGGCTTGTATGGCTACACCTTC.

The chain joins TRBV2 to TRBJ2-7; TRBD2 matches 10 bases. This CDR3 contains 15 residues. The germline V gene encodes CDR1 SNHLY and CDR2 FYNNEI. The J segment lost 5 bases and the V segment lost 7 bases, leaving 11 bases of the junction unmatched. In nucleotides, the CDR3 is TGTGCCAGCACCCCCAAGGGACTAGCGATTGACGAGCAGTACTTC. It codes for CASTPKGLAIDEQYF.

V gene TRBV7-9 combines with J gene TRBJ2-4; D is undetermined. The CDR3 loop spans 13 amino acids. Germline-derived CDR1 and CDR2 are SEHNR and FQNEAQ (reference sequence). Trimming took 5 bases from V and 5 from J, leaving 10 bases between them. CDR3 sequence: CASSPPGENIQYF. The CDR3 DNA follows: TGTGCCAGCAGCCCCCCCGGCGAAAACATTCAGTACTTC.

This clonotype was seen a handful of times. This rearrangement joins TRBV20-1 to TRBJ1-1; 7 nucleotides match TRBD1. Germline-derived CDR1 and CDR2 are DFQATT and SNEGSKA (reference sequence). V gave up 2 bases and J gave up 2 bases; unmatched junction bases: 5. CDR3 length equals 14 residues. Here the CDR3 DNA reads TGCAGTGCTAGACCGGGACAGACCAACACTGAAGCTTTCTTT. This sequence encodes CSARPGQTNTEAFF.

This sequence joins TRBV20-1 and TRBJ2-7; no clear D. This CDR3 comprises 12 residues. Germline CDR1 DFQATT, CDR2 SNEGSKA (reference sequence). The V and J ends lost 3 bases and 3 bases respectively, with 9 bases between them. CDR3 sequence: CSARNYNYEQYF. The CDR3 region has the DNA TGCAGTGCTAGGAACTATAACTACGAGCAGTACTTC.

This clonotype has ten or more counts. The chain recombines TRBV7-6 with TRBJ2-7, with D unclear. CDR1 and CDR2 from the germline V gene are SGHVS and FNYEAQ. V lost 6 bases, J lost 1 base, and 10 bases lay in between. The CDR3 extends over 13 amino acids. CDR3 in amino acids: CASSLAVSYEQYF. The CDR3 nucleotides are TGTGCCAGCAGTTTGGCGGTATCCTACGAGCAGTACTTC.

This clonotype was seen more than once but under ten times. The CDR3 DNA reads TGTGCCAGCAGCTCGCACACCTACGAGCAGTACTTC. Protein: CASSSHTYEQYF. The V call is TRBV7-9, the J call TRBJ2-7; D ambiguous. Trimming took off 4 bases at V and 2 bases at J, with 6 bases between the two ends. This CDR3 is built from 12 residues. Germline-derived CDR1 and CDR2 are SEHNR and FQNEAQ (reference sequence).

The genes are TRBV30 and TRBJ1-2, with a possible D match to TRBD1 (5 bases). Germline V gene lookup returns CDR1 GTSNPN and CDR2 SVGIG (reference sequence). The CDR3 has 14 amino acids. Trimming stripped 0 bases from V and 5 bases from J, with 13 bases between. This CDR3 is CAWSVPGSSYGYTF. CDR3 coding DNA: TGTGCCTGGAGTGTCCCAGGGTCCTCTTATGGCTACACCTTC.

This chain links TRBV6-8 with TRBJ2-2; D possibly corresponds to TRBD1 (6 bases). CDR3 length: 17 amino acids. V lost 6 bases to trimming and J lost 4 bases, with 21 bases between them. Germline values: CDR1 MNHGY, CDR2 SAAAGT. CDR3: CASRPLGAGKGTGELFF. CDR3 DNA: TGTGCCAGCAGACCCCTGGGGGCAGGGAAGGGCACCGGGGAGCTGTTTTTT.

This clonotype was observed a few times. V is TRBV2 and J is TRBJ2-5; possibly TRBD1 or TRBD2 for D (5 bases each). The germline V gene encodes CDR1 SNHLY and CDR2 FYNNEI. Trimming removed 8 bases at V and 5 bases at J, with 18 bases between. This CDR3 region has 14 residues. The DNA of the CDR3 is TGTGCCAGCCCTCCTTATCCCAGGGAGGAGACCCAGTACTTC. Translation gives CASPPYPREETQYF.

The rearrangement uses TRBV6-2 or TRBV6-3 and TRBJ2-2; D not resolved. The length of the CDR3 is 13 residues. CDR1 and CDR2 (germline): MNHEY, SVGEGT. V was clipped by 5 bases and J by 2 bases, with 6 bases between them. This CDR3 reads CASSNSNTGELFF. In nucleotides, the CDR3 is TGTGCCAGCAGTAACAGTAACACCGGGGAGCTGTTTTTT.

This chain's CDR3 is CSAVGRVNTEAFF. CDR3 nucleotide sequence: TGCAGTGCCGTGGGACGGGTGAACACTGAAGCTTTCTTT. V and J are TRBV20-1 and TRBJ1-1, with D maybe TRBD1 (5 bases). From germline, CDR1 is DFQATT and CDR2 SNEGSKA (reference sequence). V was clipped by 6 bases and J by 0 bases, with 11 bases between them. The CDR3 is 13 residues long.

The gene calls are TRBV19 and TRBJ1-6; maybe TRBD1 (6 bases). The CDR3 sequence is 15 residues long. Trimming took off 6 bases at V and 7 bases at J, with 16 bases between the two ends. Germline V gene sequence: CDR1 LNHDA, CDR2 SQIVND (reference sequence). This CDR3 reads CASREHGQKNSPLHF. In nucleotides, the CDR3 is TGTGCCAGTAGAGAACATGGACAGAAAAATTCACCCCTCCACTTT.

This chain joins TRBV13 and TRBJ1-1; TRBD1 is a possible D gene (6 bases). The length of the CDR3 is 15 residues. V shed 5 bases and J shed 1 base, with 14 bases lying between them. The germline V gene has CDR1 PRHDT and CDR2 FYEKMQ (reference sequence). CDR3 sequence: CASSITGTPNTEAFF. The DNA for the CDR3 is TGTGCCAGCAGCATCACCGGGACACCGAACACTGAAGCTTTCTTT.

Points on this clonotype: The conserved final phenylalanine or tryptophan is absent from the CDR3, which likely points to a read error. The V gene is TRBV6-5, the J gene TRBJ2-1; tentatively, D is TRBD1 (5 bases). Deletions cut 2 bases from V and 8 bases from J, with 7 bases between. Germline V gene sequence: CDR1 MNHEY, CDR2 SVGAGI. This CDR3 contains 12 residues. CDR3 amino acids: CASSYQGYEQFL. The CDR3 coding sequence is TGTGCCAGCAGTTACCAGGGCTATGAGCAGTTCCTC.

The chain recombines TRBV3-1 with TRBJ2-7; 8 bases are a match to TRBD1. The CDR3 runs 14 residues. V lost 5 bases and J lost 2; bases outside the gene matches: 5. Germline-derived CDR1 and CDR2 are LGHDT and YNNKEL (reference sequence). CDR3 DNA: TGTGCCAGCAGCAGGGGACAGGAGACCTACGAGCAGTACTTC. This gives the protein CASSRGQETYEQYF.

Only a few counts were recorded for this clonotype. The CDR3 DNA is TGCAGCGTCTCGACAGGGACTAACACTGAAGCTTTCTTT. This translates into CSVSTGTNTEAFF. This chain joins TRBV29-1 and TRBJ1-1, with 7 positions matching TRBD1. The CDR3 runs to 13 residues. Per the germline V gene, CDR1 is SQVTM and CDR2 is ANQGSEA. The V gene end was trimmed by 6 bases and the J gene end by 2 bases; junction bases not matched to a gene: 6.

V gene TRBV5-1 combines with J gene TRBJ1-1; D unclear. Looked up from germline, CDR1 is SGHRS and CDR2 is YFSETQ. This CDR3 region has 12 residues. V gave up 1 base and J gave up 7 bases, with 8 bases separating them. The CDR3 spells CASSLQGYEAFF. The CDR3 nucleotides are TGCGCCAGCAGCTTGCAAGGGTATGAAGCTTTCTTT.

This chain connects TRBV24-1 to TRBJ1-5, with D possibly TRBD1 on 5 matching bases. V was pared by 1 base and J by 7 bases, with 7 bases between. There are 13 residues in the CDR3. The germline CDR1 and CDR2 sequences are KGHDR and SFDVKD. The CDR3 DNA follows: TGTGCCACCAGTGATTTACGGGGCCAGCCCCAGCATTTT. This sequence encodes CATSDLRGQPQHF.